These 31 T cell receptor beta chains originate from one sample sequenced in a study of cytomegalovirus exposure and HLA in healthy donors. PCR involved 60 Vbeta and 13 Jbeta primers. The assay was immunoSEQ multiplex PCR, and TCRdb's table has in-frame clones only and misses some. This table holds approximately 130,000 clones, 75% found once. The sample taken for sequencing was PBMCs. The receptor set was obtained from a man younger than 40 in good health and CMV-seronegative.

This clone was seen a single time. V usage is TRBV15 and J usage is TRBJ2-3, with D perhaps TRBD1 (6 bases). Germline V CDR1 and CDR2: LNHNV, YYDKDF (reference sequence). The V end was cut by 4 bases, the J end by 5 bases, with 16 bases between. The CDR3 length is 15 residues. In DNA, the CDR3 is TGTGCCACCAGCAAAGGAGCCTCAGGGGAAGATACGCAGTATTTT. The encoded protein is CATSKGASGEDTQYF.

The V and J genes are TRBV4-2 and TRBJ2-2; perhaps TRBD1 as D (6 bases). The CDR3 has 15 residues. The germline V gene encodes CDR1 LGHNA and CDR2 YNFKEQ. Trimming removed 4 bases from V and 3 bases from J, with 12 bases in between. The CDR3 is CASSRRTADTGELFF. CDR3 sequence (DNA): TGTGCCAGCAGCCGCCGGACAGCTGACACCGGGGAGCTGTTTTTT.

The V gene is TRBV7-2, the J gene TRBJ1-1; maybe TRBD1 (5 bases). Germline CDR1 reads SGHTA; CDR2 reads FQGNSA. Trimming took 8 bases from V and 6 from J, leaving 13 bases between them. The length of the CDR3 is 12 residues. The CDR3 DNA reads TGTGCCAGCTTGGACAACAGACCTGAAGCTTTCTTT. It specifies CASLDNRPEAFF.

The V and J genes are TRBV25-1 and TRBJ2-1, with TRBD2 matching over 10 bases. Germline V gene data show CDR1 as MGHDK and CDR2 as SYGVNS. This CDR3 region has 18 residues. J gave up 1 base and V 1 base, and 7 bases lay outside the gene matches. The CDR3 spells CASSESPSSGGSYNEQFF. DNA of the CDR3: TGTGCCAGCAGTGAATCTCCCTCTAGCGGGGGTTCCTACAATGAGCAGTTCTTC.

This clone is medium-sized (0.01 to 0.1%) within its sample. V and J are TRBV19 and TRBJ1-5; 10 bases line up with TRBD1. This CDR3 spans 17 amino acids. With V trimmed by 4 bases and J by 3 bases, 9 bases remained unmatched. Per germline, CDR1 LNHDA and CDR2 SQIVND (reference sequence). CDR3 sequence reads: CASSKDRGRSINQPQHF. DNA of the CDR3: TGTGCCAGTAGTAAAGACAGGGGGCGATCTATCAATCAGCCCCAGCATTTT.

The gene calls are TRBV7-9 and TRBJ1-2; a possible D gene is TRBD1 (6 bases). The CDR3 covers 15 residues. CDR1 and CDR2 (germline): SEHNR, FQNEAQ (reference sequence). Trimming removed 8 bases at V and 2 bases at J, with 18 bases between. The CDR3 region has the DNA TGTGCCAGCGCTTCGGGGGGCGGACCGAACTATGGCTACACCTTC. Translation gives CASASGGGPNYGYTF.

This chain uses TRBV18 with TRBJ2-7; weak D call: TRBD2 (5 bases). The CDR3 runs 13 residues. The germline V gene has CDR1 KGHSH and CDR2 LQKENI. V lost 3 bases and J 6 bases, leaving 12 bases between the germline ends. The CDR3 sequence: CASSPPPAGEQYF. CDR3 nucleotides: TGTGCCAGCTCACCCCCCCCTGCGGGCGAGCAGTACTTC.

This chain connects TRBV18 to TRBJ2-3; 13 bases match TRBD2. The CDR3 is 16 amino acids. Germline CDR1 and CDR2: KGHSH and LQKENI. The J segment lost 6 bases and the V segment lost 2 bases, leaving 5 bases of the junction unmatched. CDR3 nucleotides: TGTGCCAGCTCACCATCGACTAGCGGGGGGTCTGATACGCAGTATTTT. This encodes CASSPSTSGGSDTQYF.

The genes are TRBV19 and TRBJ2-2; the match to TRBD1 covers 12 bases. J was trimmed by 7 bases and V by 4 bases; bases with no gene match: 10. The germline V gene encodes CDR1 LNHDA and CDR2 SQIVND (reference sequence). The length of the CDR3 is 17 residues. The CDR3 loop is CASSTWDRGRFYGELFF. CDR3 DNA: TGTGCCAGTAGTACCTGGGACAGGGGGCGATTCTACGGGGAGCTGTTTTTT. The complete variable domain, with remaining parts taken from reference TRBV19 and TRBJ2-2, reads DGGITQSPKYLFRKEGQNVTLSCEQNLNHDAMYWYRQDPGQGLRLIYYSQIVNDFQKGDIAEGYSVSREKKESFPLTVTSAQKNPTAFYLCASSTWDRGRFYGELFFGEGSRLTVL.

This chain joins TRBV19 and TRBJ2-7, with 8 bases lining up with TRBD1. The CDR3 covers 15 residues. V dropped 4 bases and J dropped 5; count of bases not matched to a gene: 10. From germline, CDR1 is LNHDA and CDR2 SQIVND (reference sequence). The CDR3 region is CASSKPGQVPDEQYF. The CDR3 bases are TGTGCCAGTAGTAAGCCGGGACAGGTACCTGACGAGCAGTACTTC. Supplemented by reference TRBV19 and TRBJ2-7, the full variable domain reads DGGITQSPKYLFRKEGQNVTLSCEQNLNHDAMYWYRQDPGQGLRLIYYSQIVNDFQKGDIAEGYSVSREKKESFPLTVTSAQKNPTAFYLCASSKPGQVPDEQYFGPGTRLTVT.

This sequence joins TRBV25-1 and TRBJ1-1, with 9 bases identical to TRBD1. The V gene's germline CDR1 is MGHDK and CDR2 SYGVNS. J was trimmed by 6 bases and V by 2 bases; bases with no gene match: 10. The CDR3 has 16 amino acids. For the CDR3, the DNA is TGTGCCAGCAGTGAAAGTCAACAGACAGGGGGTTCTGAAGCTTTCTTT. This encodes CASSESQQTGGSEAFF.

This chain uses TRBV2 with TRBJ2-3; no reliable D call. The CDR3 runs to 14 residues. The V gene's germline CDR1 is SNHLY and CDR2 FYNNEI. Written as DNA, the CDR3 is TGTTCCACCACTGATCCCGGAGACACAGATACGCAGTATTTT. This sequence encodes CSTTDPGDTDTQYF. Drawing the rest from reference TRBV2 and TRBJ2-3, the complete variable domain is EPEVTQTPSHQVTQMGQEVILRCVPISNHLYFYWYRQILGQKVEFLVSFYNNEISEKSEIFDDQFSVERPDGSNFTLKIRSTKLEDSAMYFCSTTDPGDTDTQYFGPGTRLTVL.

This clone was counted at least ten times. The sample contains more than one DNA sequence encoding this CDR3. The V and J genes are TRBV30 and TRBJ1-2; possibly TRBD1 for D (6 bases). V lost 2 bases, J lost 7 bases, and 14 bases lay in between. Looked up from germline, CDR1 is GTSNPN and CDR2 is SVGIG (reference sequence). The CDR3 runs to 13 residues. The CDR3 is CAWSRTGFRGYTF. In nucleotides, the CDR3 is TGTGCCTGGAGTAGAACAGGGTTTCGTGGCTACACCTTC. The variable domain in full, completed from reference TRBV30 and TRBJ1-2, reads SQTIHQWPATLVQPVGSPLSLECTVEGTSNPNLYWYRQAAGRGLQLLFYSVGIGQISSEVPQNLSASRPQDRQFILSSKKLLLSDSGFYLCAWSRTGFRGYTFGSGTRLTVV.

V and J are TRBV21-1 and TRBJ1-3; the table's D call of TRBD1 was not tested on the DNA. TRBV21-1 is labeled a pseudogene. The CDR3 has 15 amino acids. As DNA, the CDR3 is TGTGCCAGCAGCCGCGACAGGGTAAGGGGAAACACCATATATTTT. Translating gives CASSRDRVRGNTIYF.

This clone has just one count. The J gene is TRBJ1-4, the V gene TRBV6-6; D is unclear. The V end was cut by 7 bases, the J end by 1 base, with 10 bases between. Germline loops: CDR1 MNHNY, CDR2 SVGAGI (reference sequence). The CDR3 loop spans 14 amino acids. The CDR3 nucleotides read TGTGCCAGCACACTCCCCGAAACTAATGAAAAACTGTTTTTT. Protein: CASTLPETNEKLFF.

This chain links TRBV27 with TRBJ1-2; D possibly corresponds to TRBD1 (5 bases). The CDR3 contains 19 residues. Deletions cut 6 bases from V and 2 bases from J, with 28 bases between. CDR1 is MNHEY, CDR2 SMNVEV, per germline (reference sequence). This chain's CDR3 is CASRPLPGTVYPLNYGYTF. For the CDR3, the DNA is TGTGCCAGCAGACCTCTCCCCGGGACTGTTTATCCCCTGAACTATGGCTACACCTTC.

This clone was counted a few times. The rearrangement links TRBV10-3 to TRBJ1-4, with 7 bases matching TRBD1. This CDR3 comprises 14 residues. The V gene's germline CDR1 is ENHRY and CDR2 SYGVKD. V lost 6 bases and J lost 5; bases outside the gene matches: 6. CDR3 sequence: CAISGTADNEKLFF. DNA for the CDR3: TGTGCCATCAGCGGGACAGCTGACAATGAAAAACTGTTTTTT.

The gene calls are TRBV2 and TRBJ2-7; TRBD1 aligns across 8 bases. The CDR3 is made up of 14 amino acids. Germline loops: CDR1 SNHLY, CDR2 FYNNEI. The V gene end was trimmed by 2 bases and the J gene end by 3 bases; junction bases not matched to a gene: 3. DNA for the CDR3: TGTGCCAGCAGTGAACTCGGACAGGGCTACGAGCAGTACTTC. It yields the protein CASSELGQGYEQYF.

This chain uses TRBV5-8 with TRBJ2-5; 8 bases agree with TRBD2. CDR3 length: 16 amino acids. Looked up from germline, CDR1 is SGHTS and CDR2 is YDEGEE. With V trimmed by 2 bases and J by 5 bases, 11 bases remained unmatched. The CDR3 spells CASSFRGGAFLETQYF. For the CDR3, the DNA is TGTGCCAGCAGCTTTCGGGGGGGCGCTTTTTTGGAGACCCAGTACTTC.

The chain couples TRBV7-9 to TRBJ2-7; D remains ambiguous. The CDR3 has 15 amino acids. Trimming shortened V by 3 bases and J by 0 bases, and 12 bases separated the two germline ends. The germline CDR1 and CDR2 sequences are SEHNR and FQNEAQ (reference sequence). The CDR3 sequence: CASSFRGARSYEQYF. CDR3 DNA: TGTGCCAGCAGCTTTAGAGGAGCCCGCTCCTACGAGCAGTACTTC. Complete variable domain (other parts from reference TRBV7-9 and TRBJ2-7): DTGVSQNPRHKITKRGQNVTFRCDPISEHNRLYWYRQTLGQGPEFLTYFQNEAQLEKSRLLSDRFSAERPKGSFSTLEIQRTEQGDSAMYLCASSFRGARSYEQYFGPGTRLTVT.

This clone was counted only a few times. The chain uses TRBV6-5 and TRBJ2-2; 11 bases are shared with TRBD1. The CDR3 runs 14 residues. Germline CDR1 MNHEY, CDR2 SVGAGI. The junction had 5 bases not matched to a gene; V was cut back by 8 bases and J by 6 bases. The CDR3 reads CASPGQGDSGELFF. Written as DNA, the CDR3 is TGTGCCAGCCCGGGACAGGGGGATTCCGGGGAGCTGTTTTTT.

The gene calls are TRBV7-9 and TRBJ1-1; D is unresolved. Trimming took 1 base from V and 4 from J, leaving 7 bases between them. The CDR3 length is 13 residues. In germline, CDR1 is SEHNR, CDR2 FQNEAQ (reference sequence). CDR3 protein: CASSLEAGTEAFF. The CDR3 DNA reads TGTGCCAGCAGCTTAGAGGCAGGCACTGAAGCTTTCTTT.

J is TRBJ2-7 and V is TRBV14; 9 bases match TRBD2. V was pared by 3 bases and J by 6 bases, with 6 bases of the junction left unmatched. This CDR3 has 14 residues. Per germline, CDR1 SGHDN and CDR2 FVKESK. CDR3 coding DNA: TGTGCCAGCAGCCAGATAGCGGGAGAGGCCGAGCAGTACTTC. Translating gives CASSQIAGEAEQYF.

This clone was seen just once. The chain links TRBV19 to TRBJ1-3; 8 positions match TRBD1. This CDR3 is 13 amino acids long. CDR1 is LNHDA and CDR2 is SQIVND in the germline V gene (reference sequence). For the CDR3, the DNA is TGTGTCTGGGACAGGCTGTGTGGAAACACCATATATTTT. Its translation is CVWDRLCGNTIYF.

The chain recombines TRBV29-1 with TRBJ1-1; TRBD1 is a possible D gene (6 bases). Trimming stripped 3 bases from V and 8 bases from J, with 13 bases between. The CDR3 contains 12 residues. Germline V gene data show CDR1 as SQVTM and CDR2 as ANQGSEA. This chain's CDR3 is CSVDGGAREAFF. As DNA, the CDR3 is TGCAGCGTTGATGGGGGGGCAAGAGAAGCTTTCTTT.

The chain carries TRBV6-5 and TRBJ1-1; the D is unclear. V was clipped by 2 bases and J by 5 bases, with 9 bases between them. The CDR3 is 13 residues long. CDR1 is MNHEY, CDR2 SVGAGI, per germline. In DNA, the CDR3 is TGTGCCAGCAGTTACCATCAGACAACTGAAGCTTTCTTT. It encodes CASSYHQTTEAFF.

This clone was seen a handful of times. This rearrangement joins TRBV5-1 to TRBJ2-3; the match to TRBD2 covers 7 bases. V trimming: 4 bases; J trimming: 0 bases; junction bases outside the gene matches: 8. This CDR3 is 16 amino acids long. The germline CDR1 and CDR2 sequences are SGHRS and YFSETQ. For the CDR3, the DNA is TGCGCCAGCAGCCTGCGGGGGTATGGGAGCACAGATACGCAGTATTTT. Its protein product is CASSLRGYGSTDTQYF.

J is TRBJ1-2 and V is TRBV29-1; D perhaps matches TRBD1 (6 bases). This CDR3 spans 14 amino acids. V lost 3 bases and J 5 bases, leaving 16 bases between the germline ends. Looked up from germline, CDR1 is SQVTM and CDR2 is ANQGSEA. The CDR3 DNA sequence: TGCAGCGTTGAGACCCAGGGGTTTACGTATGGCTACACCTTC. It encodes CSVETQGFTYGYTF. Combining the CDR3 with reference TRBV29-1 and TRBJ1-2 gives the whole variable domain SAVISQKPSRDICQRGTSLTIQCQVDSQVTMMFWYRQQPGQSLTLIATANQGSEATYESGFVIDKFPISRPNLTFSTLTVSNMSPEDSSIYLCSVETQGFTYGYTFGSGTRLTVV.

The chain recombines TRBV2 with TRBJ2-3; TRBD2 aligns across 14 bases. CDR3 length equals 14 residues. Germline values: CDR1 SNHLY, CDR2 FYNNEI. J gave up 4 bases and V 9 bases, and 3 bases lay outside the gene matches. The CDR3 bases are TGTGCCAGGACTAGCGGGAGGGCCCCAGATACGCAGTATTTT. This gives the protein CARTSGRAPDTQYF.

CDR3 nucleotides: TGTGCCAGCAGCTTCGGGACAGAATCCTACGAGCAGTACTTC. Its protein product is CASSFGTESYEQYF. This chain connects TRBV11-2 to TRBJ2-7; 7 bases are shared with TRBD1. This CDR3 contains 14 residues. Germline loops: CDR1 SGHAT, CDR2 FQNNGV. Losses at the gene ends were 3 bases for V and 1 base for J; bases not matched to a gene: 3. Filled out from reference TRBV11-2 and TRBJ2-7, the complete variable domain reads EAGVAQSPRYKIIEKRQSVAFWCNPISGHATLYWYQQILGQGPKLLIQFQNNGVVDDSQLPKDRFSAERLKGVDSTLKIQPAKLEDSAVYLCASSFGTESYEQYFGPGTRLTVT.

The chain has TRBV5-6 and TRBJ1-2; D is undetermined. The CDR3 covers 13 residues. Germline V lookup: CDR1 SGHDT, CDR2 YYEEEE. Trimming left V 2 bases short and J 6 bases short, with 11 bases between. CDR3 protein: CASSFQVFNGYTF. The CDR3 DNA reads as TGTGCCAGCAGCTTTCAGGTCTTTAATGGCTACACCTTC.